This TCR beta chain emerged from a study of cytomegalovirus exposure and HLA in healthy donors. Whole-study findings and limits: Both high specificity and high sensitivity reportedly marked the classifier's diagnosis of cytomegalovirus status. A later look showed TCR association rates differing by HLA locus, highest for DRB1 and lowest for HLA-C.

This CDR3 is 16 amino acids long. Looked up from germline, CDR1 is LNHDA and CDR2 is SQIVND (reference sequence). The junction had 13 bases not matched to a gene; V was cut back by 4 bases and J by 5 bases. With 60 Vbeta and 13 Jbeta primers, the PCR was carried out. Assay used: immunoSEQ multiplex PCR; TCRdb lists only in-frame clones, some missing. The sample contains approximately 110,000 clones, nearly 70% of which appear only once. In the case of this clone: Its antigen is currently unknown.

The rearrangement uses TRBV19 and TRBJ2-7; 8 bases are shared with TRBD1. The receptor was isolated from a woman in her 70s in good health and CMV-seropositive. Sequences were obtained from PBMCs. DNA for the CDR3: TGTGCCAGTAGTACCCGCTACAGGGGGAATGTGCACGAGCAGTACTTC. It translates to CASSTRYRGNVHEQYF.